This TCR beta chain was observed in a study of blood T cell repertoires in COVID-19. Study at large: Sites across the United States, Italy and Spain contributed samples from acute and convalescent COVID-19. Sample material is recorded as cDNA or gDNA derived from T cells, B-cell-depleted T cells, or PBMCs.

As handled by the study authors: Nucleated cell number was recorded as an estimate derived from reference gene primer amplification. This table comes from immunoSEQ multiplex PCR, and its TCRdb copy is limited to in-frame clones, with some not included. V and J calls and clone size are as listed in that table; D and trimming were resolved from the DNA. The sample gives about 150,000 clones, roughly 84% of which show up once; around 7% is in the top ten. CDR1 is GTSNPN, CDR2 SVGIG, per germline (reference sequence). This CDR3 region has 15 residues. The V end lost 0 bases, the J end lost 4 bases, and 14 bases lay between the germline ends.

Input material: peripheral blood. The receptor's source is a man aged 50 to 60 with active or convalescent COVID-19. The V call is TRBV30, the J call TRBJ2-3; D perhaps matches TRBD1 (6 bases). The CDR3, as DNA: TGTGCCTGGAGTGTAAGGGGCAGGGGTTCAGATACGCAGTATTTT. As protein: CAWSVRGRGSDTQYF. Complete variable domain (other parts from reference TRBV30 and TRBJ2-3): SQTIHQWPATLVQPVGSPLSLECTVEGTSNPNLYWYRQAAGRGLQLLFYSVGIGQISSEVPQNLSASRPQDRQFILSSKKLLLSDSGFYLCAWSVRGRGSDTQYFGPGTRLTVL.